Following are 6 T cell receptor beta chains from one sample sequenced in a study of blood T cell repertoires in COVID-19. Profiled with immunoSEQ multiplex PCR; TCRdb holds only in-frame clones, not every one. Of about 260,000 clones listed, 85% to 90% are singletons. Sample: peripheral blood. These receptor sequences come from a woman in her forties with acute or convalescent COVID-19.

The chain uses TRBV11-2 and TRBJ1-4, with TRBD1 as a possible D gene (6 bases). The CDR3 has 15 amino acids. Trimming took off 5 bases at V and 1 base at J, with 11 bases between the two ends. In germline, CDR1 is SGHAT, CDR2 FQNNGV. CDR3 sequence (DNA): TGTGCCAGCAGCCCCACAGGGAGAACTAATGAAAAACTGTTTTTT. It encodes CASSPTGRTNEKLFF. Full variable domain (remainder filled in from reference TRBV11-2 and TRBJ1-4): EAGVAQSPRYKIIEKRQSVAFWCNPISGHATLYWYQQILGQGPKLLIQFQNNGVVDDSQLPKDRFSAERLKGVDSTLKIQPAKLEDSAVYLCASSPTGRTNEKLFFGSGTQLSVL.

The chain joins TRBV7-6 to TRBJ2-2; D not resolved. The germline V gene encodes CDR1 SGHVS and CDR2 FNYEAQ. The V end was cut by 3 bases, the J end by 2 bases, with 7 bases between. The CDR3 spans 14 residues. The CDR3 spells CASSLRINTGELFF. The CDR3 coding sequence is TGTGCCAGCAGCTTGCGGATAAACACCGGGGAGCTGTTTTTT.

The chain couples TRBV18 to TRBJ1-5, with D perhaps matching TRBD1 (6 bases). Germline V gene data show CDR1 as KGHSH and CDR2 as LQKENI. V shed 0 bases and J shed 4 bases, with 7 bases lying between them. The CDR3 totals 14 residues. The CDR3 sequence: CASSPPGGNQPQHF. For the CDR3, the DNA is TGTGCCAGCTCACCACCAGGGGGAAATCAGCCCCAGCATTTT.

There are a few counts of this clone. CDR3 DNA: TGTGCCAGCAGCCACCAGACAGGGGTTAATGAAAAACTGTTTTTT. It translates to CASSHQTGVNEKLFF. J is TRBJ1-4 and V is TRBV3-1 (or the pseudogene TRBV3-2); 8 nucleotides line up with TRBD1. This CDR3 comprises 15 residues. Germline values: CDR1 LGHDT, CDR2 YNNKEL (reference sequence). V trimming: 3 bases; J trimming: 4 bases; junction bases outside the gene matches: 4.

The chain has TRBV6-5 and TRBJ1-2; 8 nucleotides line up with TRBD1. V lost 0 bases, J lost 7 bases, and 4 bases stayed unmatched. CDR3 length equals 14 residues. Germline V gives CDR1 MNHEY, CDR2 SVGAGI. In nucleotides, the CDR3 is TGTGCCAGCAGTTACTCTTCTCAGGGGGCTGGCTACACCTTC. This codes for CASSYSSQGAGYTF.

This chain joins TRBV7-8 and TRBJ2-7; 7 positions agree with TRBD2. This CDR3 is 16 amino acids long. Per the germline V gene, CDR1 is SGHVS and CDR2 is FQNEAQ. The V gene end was trimmed by 6 bases and the J gene end by 0 bases; junction bases not matched to a gene: 11. CDR3 bases: TGTGCCAGCAGTAGCACCGGGACTACCTACTCCTACGAGCAGTACGTC. The encoded protein is CASSSTGTTYSYEQYV.